A single sample is the source of the 5 T cell receptor beta chains below, sequenced in a study of T cell responses to AZD1222 COVID-19 vaccine. Here immunoSEQ multiplex PCR was the method, and the copy in TCRdb shows in-frame clones only, minus some. The sample shows some 150,000 clones, 80% to 90% of them seen only once. This specimen was peripheral blood, taken on day 0 of MenACWY control vaccination. Every receptor here comes from an adult in good health.

The CDR3 spells CASSPGSTGTGSYEQYV. CDR3 DNA: TGTGCCAGCAGCCCAGGTAGTACGGGTACGGGCTCCTACGAGCAGTACGTC. V and J are TRBV3-1 (or the pseudogene TRBV3-2) and TRBJ2-7; D is uncertain. This CDR3 has 17 residues. The germline V gene has CDR1 LGHDT and CDR2 YNNKEL (reference sequence). The germline V and J ends were trimmed by 4 bases and 0 bases, with 19 bases remaining between them.

The V and J genes are TRBV6-6 and TRBJ2-1; no clear D. V was cut by 6 bases and J by 0 bases, with 12 bases left in between. This CDR3 has 15 residues. Looked up from germline, CDR1 is MNHNY and CDR2 is SVGAGI (reference sequence). In nucleotides, the CDR3 is TGTGCCAGCAGGGTGACCGCCAACTCCTACAATGAGCAGTTCTTC. Its protein is CASRVTANSYNEQFF.

The gene calls are TRBV29-1 and TRBJ1-4; D remains ambiguous. Trimming took 4 bases from V and 4 from J, leaving 10 bases between them. Germline CDR1 reads SQVTM; CDR2 reads ANQGSEA. The CDR3 totals 13 residues. The CDR3 here is CSVGARLNEKLFF. Here the CDR3 DNA reads TGCAGCGTTGGGGCCAGGCTTAATGAAAAACTGTTTTTT.

The genes are TRBV5-5 and TRBJ1-3, with D possibly matching TRBD1 (6 bases). CDR1 and CDR2 (germline): SGHKS, YYEKEE (reference sequence). Trimming stripped 4 bases from V and 4 bases from J, with 15 bases between. The length of the CDR3 is 15 residues. For the CDR3, the DNA is TGTGCCAGCAGCCTCCAGGGGATTACCGGAAACACCATATATTTT. This codes for CASSLQGITGNTIYF. Drawing the rest from reference TRBV5-5 and TRBJ1-3, the complete variable domain is DAGVTQSPTHLIKTRGQQVTLRCSPISGHKSVSWYQQVLGQGPQFIFQYYEKEERGRGNFPDRFSARQFPNYSSELNVNALLLGDSALYLCASSLQGITGNTIYFGEGSWLTVV.

This chain joins TRBV7-3 and TRBJ1-5; D is uncertain. In germline, CDR1 is SGHTA, CDR2 FQGTGA. CDR3 length equals 14 residues. Trimming removed 5 bases at V and 7 bases at J, with 15 bases between. CDR3 coding DNA: TGTGCCAGCAGCCTCTATTCGACCGAGCAGCCCCAGCATTTT. It is translated as CASSLYSTEQPQHF. The full variable domain, rest sourced from reference TRBV7-3 and TRBJ1-5, is GAGVSQTPSNKVTEKGKYVELRCDPISGHTALYWYRQSLGQGPEFLIYFQGTGAADDSGLPNDRFFAVRPEGSVSTLKIQRTERGDSAVYLCASSLYSTEQPQHFGDGTRLSIL.